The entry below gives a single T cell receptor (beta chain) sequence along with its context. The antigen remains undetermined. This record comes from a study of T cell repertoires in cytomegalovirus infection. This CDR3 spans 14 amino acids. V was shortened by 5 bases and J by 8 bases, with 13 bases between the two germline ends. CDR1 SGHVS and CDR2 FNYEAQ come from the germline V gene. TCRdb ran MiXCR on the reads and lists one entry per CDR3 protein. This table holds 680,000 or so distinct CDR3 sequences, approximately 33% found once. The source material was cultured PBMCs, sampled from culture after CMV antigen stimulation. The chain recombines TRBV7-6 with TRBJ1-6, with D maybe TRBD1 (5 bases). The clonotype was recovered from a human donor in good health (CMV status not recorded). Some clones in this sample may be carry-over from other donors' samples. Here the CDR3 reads CASSRWDGDSPLHF. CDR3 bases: TGTGCCAGCAGCCGATGGGACGGAGATTCACCCCTCCACTTT.